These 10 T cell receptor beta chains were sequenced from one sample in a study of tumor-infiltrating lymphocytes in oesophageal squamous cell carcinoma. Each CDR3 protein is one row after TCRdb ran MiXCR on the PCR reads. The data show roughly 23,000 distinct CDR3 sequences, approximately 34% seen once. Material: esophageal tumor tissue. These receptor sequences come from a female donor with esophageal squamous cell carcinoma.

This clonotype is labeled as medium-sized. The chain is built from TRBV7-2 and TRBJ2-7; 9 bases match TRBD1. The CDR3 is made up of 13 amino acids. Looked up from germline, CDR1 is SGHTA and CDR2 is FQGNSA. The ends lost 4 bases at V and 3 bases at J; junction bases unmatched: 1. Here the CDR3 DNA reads TGTGCCAGCAGCTCGACAGGGGGCTACGAGCAGTACTTC. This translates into CASSSTGGYEQYF.

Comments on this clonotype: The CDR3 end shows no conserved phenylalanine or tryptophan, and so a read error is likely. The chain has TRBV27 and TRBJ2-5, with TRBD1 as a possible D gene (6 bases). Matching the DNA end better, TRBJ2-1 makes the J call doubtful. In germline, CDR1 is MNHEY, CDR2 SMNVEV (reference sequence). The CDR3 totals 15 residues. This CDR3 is CASRTQGSGSYEQFL. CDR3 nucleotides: TGTGCCAGCAGGACACAGGGTTCTGGATCCTACGAGCAGTTCTTA.

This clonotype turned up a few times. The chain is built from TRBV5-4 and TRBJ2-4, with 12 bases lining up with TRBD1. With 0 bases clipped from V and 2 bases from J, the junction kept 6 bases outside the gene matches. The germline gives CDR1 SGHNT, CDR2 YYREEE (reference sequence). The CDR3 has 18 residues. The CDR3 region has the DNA TGTGCCAGCAGCTTGGGGATGGGACAGGGGGCGTCCAAAAACATTCAGTACTTC. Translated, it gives CASSLGMGQGASKNIQYF.

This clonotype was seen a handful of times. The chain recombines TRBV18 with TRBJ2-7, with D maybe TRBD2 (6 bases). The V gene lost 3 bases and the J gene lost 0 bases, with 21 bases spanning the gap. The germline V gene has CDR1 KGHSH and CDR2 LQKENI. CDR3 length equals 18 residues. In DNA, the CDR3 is TGTGCCAGCTCACCTTTGGGCAGGGAGGACCAAAGCTCCTACGAGCAGTACTTC. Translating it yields CASSPLGREDQSSYEQYF.

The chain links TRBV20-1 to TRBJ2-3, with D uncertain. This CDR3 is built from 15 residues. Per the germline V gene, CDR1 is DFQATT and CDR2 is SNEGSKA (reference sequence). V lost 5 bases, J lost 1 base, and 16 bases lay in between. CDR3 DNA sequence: TGCAGTGCTTCTCCGTTTTCGTCTCGCACAGATACGCAGTATTTT. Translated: CSASPFSSRTDTQYF.

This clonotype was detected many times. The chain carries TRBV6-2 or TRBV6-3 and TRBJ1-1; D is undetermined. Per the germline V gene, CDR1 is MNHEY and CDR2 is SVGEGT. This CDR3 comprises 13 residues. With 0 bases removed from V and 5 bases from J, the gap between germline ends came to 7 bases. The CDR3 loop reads CASSYSGWTEAFF. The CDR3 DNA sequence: TGTGCCAGCAGTTACTCGGGGTGGACTGAAGCTTTCTTT.

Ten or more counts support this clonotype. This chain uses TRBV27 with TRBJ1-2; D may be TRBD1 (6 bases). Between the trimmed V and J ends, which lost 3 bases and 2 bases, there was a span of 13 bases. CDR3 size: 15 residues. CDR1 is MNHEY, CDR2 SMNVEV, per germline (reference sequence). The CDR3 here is CASSFIGGFNYGYTF. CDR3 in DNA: TGTGCCAGCAGTTTTATTGGGGGCTTCAACTATGGCTACACCTTC.

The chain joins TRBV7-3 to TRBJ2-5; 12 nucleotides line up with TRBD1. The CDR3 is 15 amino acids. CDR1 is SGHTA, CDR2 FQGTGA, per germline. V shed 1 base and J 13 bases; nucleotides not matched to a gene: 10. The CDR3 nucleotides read TGTGCCAGCAGCTTAATGGGACAGGGGGCCGGGGAGCTGTACTTC. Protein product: CASSLMGQGAGELYF.

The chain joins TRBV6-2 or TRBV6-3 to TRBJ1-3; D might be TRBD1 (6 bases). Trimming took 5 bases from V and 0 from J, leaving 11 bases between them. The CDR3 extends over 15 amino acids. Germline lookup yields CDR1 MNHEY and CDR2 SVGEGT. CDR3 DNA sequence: TGTGCCAGCAGTGCAGGGGTCTACTCTGGAAACACCATATATTTT. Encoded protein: CASSAGVYSGNTIYF.

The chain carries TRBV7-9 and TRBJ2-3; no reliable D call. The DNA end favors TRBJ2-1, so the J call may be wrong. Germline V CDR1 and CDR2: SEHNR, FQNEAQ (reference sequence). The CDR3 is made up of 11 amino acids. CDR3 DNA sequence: TGTGCCAGCAGCTCCGCTAATGAGCAGTTCTTC. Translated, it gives CASSSANEQFF.